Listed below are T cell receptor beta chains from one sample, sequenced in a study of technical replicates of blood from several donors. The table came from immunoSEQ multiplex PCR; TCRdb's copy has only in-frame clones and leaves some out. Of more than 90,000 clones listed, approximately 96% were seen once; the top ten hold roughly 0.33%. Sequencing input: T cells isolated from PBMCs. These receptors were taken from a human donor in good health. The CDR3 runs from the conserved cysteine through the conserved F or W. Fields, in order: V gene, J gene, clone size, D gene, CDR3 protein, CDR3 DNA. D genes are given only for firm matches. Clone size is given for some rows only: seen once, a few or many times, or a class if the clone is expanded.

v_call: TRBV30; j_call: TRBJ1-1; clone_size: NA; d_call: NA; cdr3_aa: CAWSVLRGYTEAFF; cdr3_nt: TGTGCCTGGAGTGTACTGCGGGGATACACTGAAGCTTTCTTT
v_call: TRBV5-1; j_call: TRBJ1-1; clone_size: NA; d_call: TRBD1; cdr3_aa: CASSLAPGTGNTEAFF; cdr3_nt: TGCGCCAGCAGCTTGGCCCCCGGGACAGGCAACACTGAAGCTTTCTTT
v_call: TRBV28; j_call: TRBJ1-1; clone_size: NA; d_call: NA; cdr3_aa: CASSLGTAVDEAFF; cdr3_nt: TGTGCCAGCAGTTTGGGGACTGCCGTAGATGAAGCTTTCTTT
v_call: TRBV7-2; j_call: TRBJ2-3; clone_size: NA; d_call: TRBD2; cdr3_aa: CAGRGGGTDTQYF; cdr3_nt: TGTGCCGGGAGGGGAGGAGGCACAGATACGCAGTATTTT
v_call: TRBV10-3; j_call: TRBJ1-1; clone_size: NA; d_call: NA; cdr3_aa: CAISDAGNTEAFF; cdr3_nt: TGTGCCATCAGTGATGCGGGAAACACTGAAGCTTTCTTT
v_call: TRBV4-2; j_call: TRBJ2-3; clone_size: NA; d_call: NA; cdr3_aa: CASSQDLAWTDTQYF; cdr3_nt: TGTGCCAGCAGCCAAGATCTAGCGTGGACAGATACGCAGTATTTT
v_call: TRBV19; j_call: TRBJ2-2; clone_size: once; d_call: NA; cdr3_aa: CASTGRNTGELFF; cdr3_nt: TGTGCCAGTACTGGGAGAAACACCGGGGAGCTGTTTTTT
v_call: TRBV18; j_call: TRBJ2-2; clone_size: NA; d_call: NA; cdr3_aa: CASSPTGSGNTGELFF; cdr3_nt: TGTGCCAGCTCACCCACAGGTTCGGGGAACACCGGGGAGCTGTTTTTT
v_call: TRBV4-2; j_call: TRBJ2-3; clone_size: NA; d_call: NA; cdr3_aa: CASSHGGTDTQYF; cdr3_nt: TGTGCCAGCAGCCACGGCGGGACAGATACGCAGTATTTT
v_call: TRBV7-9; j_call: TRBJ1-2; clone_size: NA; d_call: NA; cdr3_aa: CASSQGPSYGYTF; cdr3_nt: TGTGCCAGCAGTCAGGGGCCCTCCTATGGCTACACCTTC
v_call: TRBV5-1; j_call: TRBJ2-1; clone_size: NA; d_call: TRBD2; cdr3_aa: CASSYSSGFYNEQFF; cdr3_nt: TGCGCCAGCAGCTACTCTAGCGGGTTCTACAATGAGCAGTTCTTC
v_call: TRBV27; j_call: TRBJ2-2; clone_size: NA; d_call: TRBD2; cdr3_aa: CASSLFWREGAGELFF; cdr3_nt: TGTGCCAGCAGTTTATTTTGGCGGGAGGGTGCCGGGGAGCTGTTTTTT
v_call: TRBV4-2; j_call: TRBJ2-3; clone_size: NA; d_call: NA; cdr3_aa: CASSPGHLNTQYF; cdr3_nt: TGTGCCAGCAGCCCGGGACATCTTAATACGCAGTATTTT
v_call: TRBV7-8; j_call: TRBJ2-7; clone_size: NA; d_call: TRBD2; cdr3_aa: CASSPSGSSYEQYF; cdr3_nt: TGTGCCAGCAGCCCAAGCGGGAGCTCCTACGAGCAGTACTTC
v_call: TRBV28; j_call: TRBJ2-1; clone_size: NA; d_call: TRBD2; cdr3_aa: CASSPSKLAGLNNEQFF; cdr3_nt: TGTGCCAGCAGTCCATCCAAACTAGCGGGGCTGAACAATGAGCAGTTCTTC
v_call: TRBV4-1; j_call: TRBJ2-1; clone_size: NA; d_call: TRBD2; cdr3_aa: CASSQDQREGAWPYNEQFF; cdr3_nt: TGCGCCAGCAGCCAAGATCAGCGGGAGGGGGCCTGGCCCTACAATGAGCAGTTCTTC
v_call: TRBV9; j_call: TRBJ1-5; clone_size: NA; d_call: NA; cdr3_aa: CASSADTGIISNQPQHF; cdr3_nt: TGTGCCAGCAGCGCCGACACAGGGATTATTAGCAATCAGCCCCAGCATTTT
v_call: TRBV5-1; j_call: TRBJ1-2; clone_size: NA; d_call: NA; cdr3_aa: CASSLVQGNYGYTF; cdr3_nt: TGCGCCAGCAGCTTGGTTCAGGGGAACTATGGCTACACCTTC
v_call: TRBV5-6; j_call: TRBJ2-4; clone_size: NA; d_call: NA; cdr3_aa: CASSLGEDIQYF; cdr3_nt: TGTGCCAGCAGCTTGGGGGAGGACATTCAGTACTTC
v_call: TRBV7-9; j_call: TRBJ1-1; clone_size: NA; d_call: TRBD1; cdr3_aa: CASSFTPGQGTFF; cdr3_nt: TGTGCCAGCAGCTTTACCCCAGGACAGGGGACTTTCTTT
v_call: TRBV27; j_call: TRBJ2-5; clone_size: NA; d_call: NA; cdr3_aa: CASSLLQGETQYF; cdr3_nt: TGTGCCAGCAGTTTACTGCAGGGGGAGACCCAGTACTTC
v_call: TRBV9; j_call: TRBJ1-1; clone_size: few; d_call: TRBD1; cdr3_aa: CASSGGQGRTEAFF; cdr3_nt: TGTGCCAGCAGCGGCGGACAGGGAAGAACTGAAGCTTTCTTT
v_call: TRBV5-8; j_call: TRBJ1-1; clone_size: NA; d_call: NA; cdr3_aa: CASSIRQVPEAFF; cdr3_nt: TGTGCCAGCAGCATACGACAGGTTCCTGAAGCTTTCTTT
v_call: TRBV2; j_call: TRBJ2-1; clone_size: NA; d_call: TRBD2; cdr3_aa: CASSEQLAGLVEQFF; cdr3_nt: TGTGCCAGCAGTGAACAACTAGCGGGATTAGTTGAGCAGTTCTTC
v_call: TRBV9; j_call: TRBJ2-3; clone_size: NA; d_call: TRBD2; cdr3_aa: CASSVERTSADTQYF; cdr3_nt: TGTGCCAGCAGCGTAGAGCGGACTAGCGCAGATACGCAGTATTTT
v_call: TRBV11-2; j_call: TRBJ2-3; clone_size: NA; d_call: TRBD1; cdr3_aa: CASSIDRGRQDTQYF; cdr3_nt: TGTGCCAGCAGCATTGACAGGGGGCGTCAAGATACGCAGTATTTT
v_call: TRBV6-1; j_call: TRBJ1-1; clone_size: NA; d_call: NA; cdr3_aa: CASNIGRVSTEAFF; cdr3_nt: TGTGCCAGCAATATCGGGCGGGTCAGCACTGAAGCTTTCTTT
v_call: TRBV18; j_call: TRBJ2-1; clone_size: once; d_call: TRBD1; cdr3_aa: CASSMDRSSYNEQFF; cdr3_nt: TGTGCCAGCTCAATGGACAGGAGCTCCTACAATGAGCAGTTCTTC
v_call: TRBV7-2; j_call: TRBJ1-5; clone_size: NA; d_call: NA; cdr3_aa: CASSFTGVFDNQPQHF; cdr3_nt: TGTGCCAGCAGCTTTACCGGGGTCTTTGACAATCAGCCCCAGCATTTT
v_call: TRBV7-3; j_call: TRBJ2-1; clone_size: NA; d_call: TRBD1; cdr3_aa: CASSLKGALHNEQFF; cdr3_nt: TGTGCCAGCAGCCTCAAGGGGGCTCTCCACAATGAGCAGTTCTTC
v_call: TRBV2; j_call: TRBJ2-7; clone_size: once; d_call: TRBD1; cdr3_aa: CASKGQSYEQYF; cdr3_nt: TGTGCCAGCAAGGGACAGTCCTACGAGCAGTACTTC
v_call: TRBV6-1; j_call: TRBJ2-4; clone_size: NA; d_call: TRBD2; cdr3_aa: CASSERLLAGWDGAKNIQYF; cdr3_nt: TGTGCCAGCAGTGAAAGATTACTAGCGGGATGGGATGGAGCCAAAAACATTCAGTACTTC
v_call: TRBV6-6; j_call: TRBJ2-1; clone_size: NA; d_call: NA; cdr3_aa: CASTYYAGDEQFF; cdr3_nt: TGTGCCAGCACTTACTACGCCGGGGATGAGCAGTTCTTC
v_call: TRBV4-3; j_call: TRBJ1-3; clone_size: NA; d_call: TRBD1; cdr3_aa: CASSQEGTGDYSGNTIYF; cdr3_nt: TGCGCCAGCAGCCAAGAAGGGACAGGGGACTACTCTGGAAACACCATATATTTT
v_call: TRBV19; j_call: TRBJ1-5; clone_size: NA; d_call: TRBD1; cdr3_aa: CASTPGQGNQPQHF; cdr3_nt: TGTGCCAGTACCCCGGGACAGGGTAATCAGCCCCAGCATTTT
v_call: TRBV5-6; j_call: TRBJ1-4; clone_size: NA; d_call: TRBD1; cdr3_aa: CASSTRQGADNEKLFF; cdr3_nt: TGTGCCAGCAGCACTAGACAGGGGGCCGACAATGAAAAACTGTTTTTT
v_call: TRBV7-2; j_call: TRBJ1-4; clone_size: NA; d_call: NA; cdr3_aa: CASSLTLSTAVNEKLFF; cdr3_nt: TGTGCCAGCAGCTTAACTCTCTCGACAGCAGTTAATGAAAAACTGTTTTTT
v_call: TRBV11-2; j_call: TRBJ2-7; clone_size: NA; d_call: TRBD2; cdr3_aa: CASSGWTGGGTSGIQYF; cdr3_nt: TGTGCCAGCAGCGGATGGACAGGGGGCGGGACTAGCGGGATCCAGTACTTC
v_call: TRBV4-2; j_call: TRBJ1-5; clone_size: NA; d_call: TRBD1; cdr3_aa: CASSQDGQGGNQPQHF; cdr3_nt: TGTGCCAGCAGCCAAGACGGTCAGGGGGGTAATCAGCCCCAGCATTTT
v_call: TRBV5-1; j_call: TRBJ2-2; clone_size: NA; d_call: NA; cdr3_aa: CASSLDGGFGELFF; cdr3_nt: TGCGCCAGCAGCTTGGACGGAGGGTTCGGGGAGCTGTTTTTT
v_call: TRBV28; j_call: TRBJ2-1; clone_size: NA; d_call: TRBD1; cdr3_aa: CASSLDREAYNEQFF; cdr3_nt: TGTGCCAGCAGCCTGGACAGGGAGGCCTACAATGAGCAGTTCTTC
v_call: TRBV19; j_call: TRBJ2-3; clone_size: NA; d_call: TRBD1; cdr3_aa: CASSRGQGAADTQYF; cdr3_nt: TGTGCCAGTAGTCGGGGGCAGGGGGCCGCAGATACGCAGTATTTT
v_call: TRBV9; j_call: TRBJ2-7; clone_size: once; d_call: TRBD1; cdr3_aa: CASSRGDRGYEQYF; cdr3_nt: TGTGCCAGCAGTAGAGGGGACAGGGGTTACGAGCAGTACTTC